The TCR beta chain under discussion was sequenced for a study of blood T cell repertoires in COVID-19. The data were produced by immunoSEQ multiplex PCR, yet TCRdb's version contains in-frame clones alone and is incomplete. This sample has 90,000 or so clones, with 75% to 90% found just once. The receptor's source is a man between 60 and 75 years old with acute or convalescent COVID-19. Sequencing input: peripheral blood.

As DNA, the CDR3 is TGTGCCAGCAGTTATACACAGGGGCTGGCTGAAGCTTTCTTT. Amino acid sequence: CASSYTQGLAEAFF. This chain connects TRBV6-5 to TRBJ1-1, with 7 positions matching TRBD1. Germline V gene sequence: CDR1 MNHEY, CDR2 SVGAGI. V gave up 3 bases and J gave up 6 bases; unmatched junction bases: 7. The CDR3 length is 14 residues.